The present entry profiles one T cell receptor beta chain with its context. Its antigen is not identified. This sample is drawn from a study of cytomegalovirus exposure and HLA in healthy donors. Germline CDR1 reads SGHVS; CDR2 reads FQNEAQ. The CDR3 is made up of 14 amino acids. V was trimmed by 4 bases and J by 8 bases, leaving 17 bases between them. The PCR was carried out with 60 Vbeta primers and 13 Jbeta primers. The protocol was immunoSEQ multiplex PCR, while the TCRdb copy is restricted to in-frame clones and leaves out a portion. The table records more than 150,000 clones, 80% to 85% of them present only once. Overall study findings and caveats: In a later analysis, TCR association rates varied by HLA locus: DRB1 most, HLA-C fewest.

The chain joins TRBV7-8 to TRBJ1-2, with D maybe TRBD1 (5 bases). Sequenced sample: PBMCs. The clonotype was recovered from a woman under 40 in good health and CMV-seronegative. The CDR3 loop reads CASSWGELVGGYTF. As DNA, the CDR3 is TGTGCCAGCAGCTGGGGGGAGTTAGTTGGAGGCTACACCTTC.